The 26 T cell receptor beta chains reported below all come from one sample, sequenced in a study of T cells in women clearing cervical HPV infection. This table comes from immunoSEQ multiplex PCR, and its TCRdb copy is limited to in-frame clones, with some not included. Reported are tens of thousands of clones; the ten largest clones contain under 8%. The specimen sequenced was blood buffy coat. These receptors were obtained from a woman aged 18 to 75 with a cervical HPV16 infection that either progressed to CIN3+ or cleared (not recorded which).

In regard to this clone: The read gets to within 3 residues of the CDR3 end, and the germline J gene fills in the rest. This chain joins TRBV5-6 and TRBJ1-6, with D possibly being TRBD1 (5 bases). CDR3 length: 15 residues. Trimming removed 4 bases at V and 10 bases at J, with 18 bases between. Germline V CDR1 and CDR2: SGHDT, YYEEEE. This chain's CDR3 is CASSIGGGLRSPLHF. CDR3 DNA, as far as it was read: TGTGCCAGCAGCATCGGGGGAGGGCTCCGATCACCC.

With respect to this clone: Read sequence stops 3 residues before the CDR3 end, and the germline J gene provides the missing end. This chain connects TRBV28 to TRBJ2-7; TRBD2 aligns across 8 bases. The CDR3 loop spans 12 amino acids. V gave up 4 bases and J gave up 5 bases; unmatched junction bases: 1. Germline values: CDR1 MDHEN, CDR2 SYDVKM. CDR3 DNA (partial): TGTGCCAGCAGTTCGGGACTAGACGAG. As protein: CASSSGLDE. The full CDR3 reads CASSSGLDEQYF. The complete variable domain, with remaining parts taken from reference TRBV28 and TRBJ2-7, reads DVKVTQSSRYLVKRTGEKVFLECVQDMDHENMFWYRQDPGLGLRLIYFSYDVKMKEKGDIPEGYSVSREKKERFSLILESASTNQTSMYLCASSSGLDEQYFGPGTRLTVT.

Worth noting for this clone: The missing CDR3 end, 3 residues past where the read stops, is filled in from the germline J gene. The V gene is TRBV28, the J gene TRBJ2-1; 8 bases are shared with TRBD1. Germline-derived CDR1 and CDR2 are MDHEN and SYDVKM. This CDR3 spans 13 amino acids. Losses at the gene ends were 10 bases for V and 7 bases for J; bases not matched to a gene: 9. CDR3 in amino acids: CATHRDRWNEQFF. The CDR3 bases that were read are TGTGCCACCCACCGGGACAGGTGGAATGAG.

CDR3 protein: CASSTGTSGTSTDTQYF. Partial CDR3 DNA: TGCGCCAGCAGCACCGGGACTAGCGGGACTAGCACAGATACG. The V and J genes are TRBV5-1 and TRBJ2-3; TRBD2 agrees at 13 bases. The read ends 3 residues before the CDR3 terminus; that terminus is restored from the germline J gene. Germline trimming cut 4 bases from V and 0 bases from J; bases unmatched to any gene: 5. Looked up from germline, CDR1 is SGHRS and CDR2 is YFSETQ. CDR3 length: 17 amino acids.

As to this clone: The CDR3 is cut off 3 residues early in the read; its end comes from the germline J gene. The chain recombines TRBV4-2 with TRBJ2-3, with D unresolved. There are 13 residues in the CDR3. The germline CDR1 and CDR2 sequences are LGHNA and YNFKEQ. Trimming pared 6 bases from V and 8 bases from J, leaving 15 bases between. CDR3 sequence reads: CASSAGFSATQYF. The part of the CDR3 DNA that was read is TGTGCCAGCAGTGCCGGTTTTTCTGCTACG.

As regards this clone: The read terminates 3 residues ahead of where the CDR3 ends, so the germline J gene completes it. This chain joins TRBV7-6 and TRBJ2-5; 7 bases agree with TRBD1. In germline, CDR1 is SGHVS, CDR2 FNYEAQ. This CDR3 contains 14 residues. V lost 3 bases, J lost 2 bases, and 3 bases stayed unmatched. Here the CDR3 reads CASSFGTAQETQYF. The part of the CDR3 DNA that was read is TGTGCCAGCAGCTTCGGGACAGCTCAAGAGACC.

Concerning this clone itself: The read ends 3 residues shy of where the CDR3 ends; the end is completed using the germline J gene. The chain links TRBV5-5 to TRBJ2-5, with 10 positions matching TRBD2. Germline V gene data show CDR1 as SGHKS and CDR2 as YYEKEE (reference sequence). The V and J ends lost 5 bases and 3 bases, in that order; junction bases with no gene match: 4. This CDR3 region has 14 residues. CDR3 residues: CASSSGTSEETQYF. The CDR3 DNA, read in part, is TGTGCCAGCAGTTCCGGGACTAGCGAAGAGACC.

For this clone: The read ends 3 residues shy of where the CDR3 ends; the end is completed using the germline J gene. The V and J genes are TRBV20-1 and TRBJ2-1; tentative D call: TRBD1 (5 bases). The CDR3 contains 13 residues. Trimming took off 6 bases at V and 4 bases at J, with 13 bases between the two ends. Germline assignment: CDR1 DFQATT and CDR2 SNEGSKA (reference sequence). CDR3 loop: CSAPPRGYNEQFF. The sequenced part of the CDR3 DNA is TGCAGTGCCCCCCCTAGGGGATACAATGAG.

A remark on this clone: Read data end 3 residues before the CDR3 end; the end is taken from the germline J gene. This rearrangement joins TRBV28 to TRBJ2-3; perhaps TRBD2 as D (5 bases). Germline CDR1 is MDHEN and CDR2 is SYDVKM. V gave up 6 bases and J gave up 5 bases, with 12 bases separating them. The CDR3 has 13 residues. The CDR3 bases that were read are TGTGCCAGCAGCGCTGCGAGCGGAGATACG. It translates to CASSAASGDT. The whole CDR3 region reads CASSAASGDTQYF. Together with reference TRBV28 and TRBJ2-3, the CDR3 gives the full variable domain: DVKVTQSSRYLVKRTGEKVFLECVQDMDHENMFWYRQDPGLGLRLIYFSYDVKMKEKGDIPEGYSVSREKKERFSLILESASTNQTSMYLCASSAASGDTQYFGPGTRLTVL.

Details on this clone: The CDR3 end falls 3 residues outside the read, so it is completed with the germline J gene. The chain employs TRBV6-4 and TRBJ2-3; 7 bases are shared with TRBD2. From germline, CDR1 is MRHNA and CDR2 SNTAGT. The CDR3 contains 15 residues. Trimming removed 3 bases from V and 2 bases from J; junction bases left unmatched: 5. The sequenced part of the CDR3 DNA is TGTGCCAGCAGTGAAGGGAGCGGGGACACAGATACG. Its translation: CASSEGSGDTDT. The whole CDR3 region reads CASSEGSGDTDTQYF.

Details on this clone: The CDR3 extends 3 residues past the end of the read, so its final part is completed from the germline J gene. The chain carries TRBV19 and TRBJ2-3, with 8 nucleotides matching TRBD2. Germline-derived CDR1 and CDR2 are LNHDA and SQIVND (reference sequence). V lost 10 bases to trimming and J lost 6 bases; unmatched junction nucleotides: 15. The CDR3 runs 15 residues. The DNA read from the CDR3 is TGTGCCACCGATCCCGGGACTAGAGATTCGGATACG. Its protein is CATDPGTRDSDT. From start to end, the CDR3 is CATDPGTRDSDTQYF.

Regarding this clone: The observed sequence ends 3 residues before the CDR3 terminus, with the missing tail filled in from the germline J gene. The J gene is TRBJ2-3, the V gene TRBV20-1; possible D gene TRBD2, 6 bases. The CDR3 consists of 14 residues. Germline V CDR1 and CDR2: DFQATT, SNEGSKA (reference sequence). V lost 1 base to trimming and J lost 5 bases, with 13 bases between them. CDR3 protein: CSARARGALDTQYF. The sequenced CDR3 bases are TGCAGTGCTAGAGCGCGGGGTGCCCTAGATACG.

A word on this clone: Coverage ceases 3 residues before the CDR3 finishes, and the germline J gene fills in the end. This sequence joins TRBV19 and TRBJ2-5; 12 bases agree with TRBD1. Germline V lookup: CDR1 LNHDA, CDR2 SQIVND (reference sequence). V trimming: 3 bases; J trimming: 7 bases; junction bases outside the gene matches: 6. The CDR3 extends over 15 amino acids. CDR3 DNA, as far as it was read: TGTGCCAGTAGTATGGGACAGGGGGCTAAAGGGACC. Protein product: CASSMGQGAKGT. The CDR3 in its entirety is CASSMGQGAKGTQYF.

Comments on this clone: The read ends 3 residues before the CDR3 terminus; that terminus is restored from the germline J gene. The rearrangement links TRBV12-5 to TRBJ1-2; TRBD1 matches at 9 bases. Germline lookup yields CDR1 LGHNT and CDR2 FRNRAP. This CDR3 is built from 17 residues. V was clipped by 5 bases and J by 0 bases; unmatched bases: 10. Incomplete CDR3 DNA: TGTGCTAGTGGTACGGGACAGGGAAGAGGAGCTAACTATGGC. It is translated as CASGTGQGRGANYG. The whole CDR3 region reads CASGTGQGRGANYGYTF.

Regarding this clone: The CDR3 extends 3 residues past the end of the read, so its final part is completed from the germline J gene. The chain couples TRBV5-6 to TRBJ1-1, with 10 bases aligning to TRBD1. J lost 4 bases, V lost 6 bases, and 6 bases had no gene match. Germline V CDR1 and CDR2: SGHDT, YYEEEE. CDR3 length equals 14 residues. CDR3 DNA (partial): TGTGCCAGCAATTACAGGGACAGGGGCACTGAA. Translating it yields CASNYRDRGTE. The CDR3 as a whole reads CASNYRDRGTEAFF.

A note on this clone: The read terminates 3 residues ahead of where the CDR3 ends, so the germline J gene completes it. The V and J genes are TRBV10-2 and TRBJ1-2, with D possibly matching TRBD1 (5 bases). This CDR3 contains 14 residues. Germline-derived CDR1 and CDR2 are WSHSY and SAAADI. Between the trimmed V and J ends, which lost 6 bases and 7 bases, there was a span of 18 bases. The DNA read from the CDR3 is TGCGCCAGCAGCCCCGTGCAGGGCAGTAGTGGC. It is translated as CASSPVQGSSG. The CDR3 as a whole reads CASSPVQGSSGYTF.

Worth noting for this clone: The read stops 3 residues short of the end of the CDR3; the missing end is completed from the germline J gene. This chain joins TRBV5-1 and TRBJ1-1; 9 positions match TRBD1. Trimming cost V 2 bases and J 5 bases; bases outside gene matches: 13. The CDR3 is made up of 17 amino acids. CDR1 and CDR2 (germline): SGHRS, YFSETQ. The CDR3 bases that were read are TGCGCCAGCAGCTTTTCCTACCCGACAGGGGGAAGAACTGAA. This encodes CASSFSYPTGGRTE. The CDR3 reads in full as CASSFSYPTGGRTEAFF. The full variable domain, in which reference TRBV5-1 and TRBJ1-1 provide the parts outside the CDR3, is KAGVTQTPRYLIKTRGQQVTLSCSPISGHRSVSWYQQTPGQGLQFLFEYFSETQRNKGNFPGRFSGRQFSNSRSEMNVSTLELGDSALYLCASSFSYPTGGRTEAFFGQGTRLTVV.

Of note for this clone: The sequence runs out 3 residues before the end of the CDR3; the remainder is reconstructed from the germline J gene. The chain employs TRBV5-1 and TRBJ2-1, with D perhaps matching TRBD2 (5 bases). Germline assignment: CDR1 SGHRS and CDR2 YFSETQ. The CDR3 covers 15 residues. The germline V and J ends were trimmed by 5 bases and 4 bases, with 16 bases remaining between them. The CDR3 here is CASRLTSGSYNEQFF. The DNA read from the CDR3 is TGCGCCAGCAGACTCACCAGCGGATCGTACAATGAG. Complete variable domain (other parts from reference TRBV5-1 and TRBJ2-1): KAGVTQTPRYLIKTRGQQVTLSCSPISGHRSVSWYQQTPGQGLQFLFEYFSETQRNKGNFPGRFSGRQFSNSRSEMNVSTLELGDSALYLCASRLTSGSYNEQFFGPGTRLTVL.

As regards this clone: Sequencing ends 3 residues short of the CDR3 end; the germline J gene provides the rest. This chain joins TRBV20-1 and TRBJ1-1; TRBD1 matches 10 bases. V dropped 5 bases and J dropped 5; count of bases not matched to a gene: 5. This CDR3 has 13 amino acids. Per the germline V gene, CDR1 is DFQATT and CDR2 is SNEGSKA (reference sequence). CDR3 DNA, as far as it was read: TGCAGTGCTCGACAGGGGGCTGAAACTGAA. Protein: CSARQGAETE. Given in full, the CDR3 is CSARQGAETEAFF.

Remarks on this clone: The sequence runs out 3 residues before the end of the CDR3; the remainder is reconstructed from the germline J gene. V gene TRBV11-2 combines with J gene TRBJ2-7; D gene ambiguous. The CDR3 sequence is 15 residues long. CDR1 is SGHAT and CDR2 is FQNNGV in the germline V gene. Deletions cut 6 bases from V and 5 bases from J, with 20 bases between. The DNA read from the CDR3 is TGTGCCAGCAGTCGGTCGCAGGAATTCGTGGACGAG. Translation: CASSRSQEFVDE. Given in full, the CDR3 is CASSRSQEFVDEQYF.

With respect to this clone: Read sequence stops 3 residues before the CDR3 end, and the germline J gene provides the missing end. J is TRBJ2-5 and V is TRBV6-2 or TRBV6-3; no firm D call. The CDR3 covers 12 residues. V was pared by 5 bases and J by 5 bases, with 9 bases between. CDR1 is MNHEY, CDR2 SVGEGT, per germline. The DNA read from the CDR3 is TGTGCCAGCAGTCTTAGGGCGGAGACC. This gives the protein CASSLRAET. The whole CDR3 sequence reads CASSLRAETQYF.

CDR3 bases read: TGTGCCAGTAGTATCCAAGGGGGACAGGGGAGCTCCTACGAG. Translating gives CASSIQGGQGSSYE. In full, the CDR3 is CASSIQGGQGSSYEQYF. The genes are TRBV19 and TRBJ2-7; 10 bases map to TRBD1. The CDR3 extends 3 residues past the end of the read, so its final part is completed from the germline J gene. The CDR3 is 17 residues long. Per the germline V gene, CDR1 is LNHDA and CDR2 is SQIVND (reference sequence). Trimming cost V 3 bases and J 0 bases; bases outside gene matches: 8.

In regard to this clone: The CDR3 extends 3 residues past the end of the read, so its final part is completed from the germline J gene. J is TRBJ2-7 and V is TRBV5-1, with TRBD2 matching over 8 bases. With V trimmed by 0 bases and J by 5 bases, 13 bases remained unmatched. Germline loops: CDR1 SGHRS, CDR2 YFSETQ. This CDR3 contains 17 residues. CDR3 residues: CASSLVGVGRGENEQYF. Partial CDR3 DNA: TGCGCCAGCAGCTTGGTCGGGGTTGGGCGGGGGGAGAACGAG.

With respect to this clone: With the read ending 3 residues before the CDR3 end, the germline J gene is used to fill in that end. The rearrangement joins TRBV5-3 to TRBJ2-3; 9 bases agree with TRBD2. TRBV5-3 is known as an ORF, though its function is uncertain. Trimming at V came to 3 bases and at J to 0 bases, leaving 8 bases not matched to a gene. The CDR3 runs to 17 residues. The CDR3 sequence: CARSSPLAGASTDTQYF. Partial CDR3 DNA: TGTGCCAGAAGCTCCCCCTTAGCGGGGGCCAGCACAGATACG.

The CDR3 is CASSLHPGRYEQYF. The part of the CDR3 DNA that was read is TGTGCCAGCAGCTTACATCCGGGGAGATACGAG. The gene calls are TRBV7-2 and TRBJ2-7, with D tentatively TRBD2 (5 bases). The CDR3 is cut off 3 residues early in the read; its end comes from the germline J gene. The CDR3 sequence is 14 residues long. The V end lost 2 bases, the J end lost 4 bases, and 12 bases lay between the germline ends. Germline CDR1 reads SGHTA; CDR2 reads FQGNSA.

With regard to this clone: The sequence runs out 3 residues before the end of the CDR3; the remainder is reconstructed from the germline J gene. This chain connects TRBV2 to TRBJ2-5; 8 nucleotides align to TRBD2. V gave up 8 bases and J gave up 5 bases; unmatched junction bases: 4. The CDR3 loop spans 12 amino acids. Germline V gene data show CDR1 as SNHLY and CDR2 as FYNNEI. The CDR3 sequence: CASFGGAETQYF. The sequenced part of the CDR3 DNA is TGTGCCAGCTTCGGGGGGGCGGAGACC.